The TCR beta chain under discussion was sequenced for a study of T cells in localized non-small cell lung cancer. Study results and caveats: A median about 62 of the top 100 tumor clones appeared in adjacent lung. In the blood, greater T cell density corresponded to longer overall survival. Among the tissues sampled, uninvolved adjacent lung had the highest T cell clonality, above tumor.

Sequencing used immunoSEQ multiplex PCR; TCRdb keeps in-frame clones, though not all of them. The sample has over 70,000 clones; roughly 93% are singletons. The CDR3 covers 14 residues. Germline V lookup: CDR1 LNHDA, CDR2 SQIVND (reference sequence). With 3 bases removed from V and 0 bases from J, the gap between germline ends came to 6 bases. With regard to this clone: Its target is unknown. The same CDR3 can be traced to other DNA sequences in this sample.

Sequenced here: PBMCs, sampled before any cancer treatment. The rearrangement uses TRBV19 and TRBJ1-5; D remains unclear. The receptor was derived from a woman between 35 and 70 years old with stage II squamous cell lung carcinoma. This chain's CDR3 is CASSIDGSNQPQHF. CDR3 DNA sequence: TGTGCCAGTAGTATTGACGGTAGCAATCAGCCCCAGCATTTT.